This TCR beta chain was observed in a study of blood T cell repertoires in COVID-19. Looking at the study overall: The cDNA or gDNA used as material had been derived from T cells, B-cell-depleted T cells, or PBMCs.

Deletions cut 4 bases from V and 0 bases from J, with 13 bases between. This CDR3 comprises 15 residues. The germline CDR1 and CDR2 sequences are MGHRA and YSYEKL. TCRdb keeps only in-frame clones here, not all; method: immunoSEQ multiplex PCR. The top ten hold roughly 4.3% of the sample, which has fewer than 20,000 clones, approximately 93% seen once. This chain connects TRBV4-1 to TRBJ2-7; D is possibly TRBD1 (5 bases). Material for sequencing was peripheral blood. The TCR sequence derives from a woman between 45 and 65 years old with active COVID-19. The CDR3 sequence: CASSPTGRASYEQYF. The CDR3 DNA is TGCGCCAGCAGCCCGACCGGCAGGGCCTCCTACGAGCAGTACTTC.